These 9 T cell receptor beta chains came from one sample sequenced in a study of cytomegalovirus exposure and HLA in healthy donors. Both 60 Vbeta primers and 13 Jbeta primers went into the PCR. Generated by immunoSEQ multiplex PCR, the TCRdb table keeps only in-frame clones and is missing some. The table lists approximately 150,000 clones, 65% to 85% of them singletons. Sequencing was done on a sample of PBMCs. These receptors all come from a man between 60 and 75 years old in good health and CMV-seronegative.

The chain combines TRBV18 with TRBJ2-3, with 11 bases that match TRBD2. J was trimmed by 5 bases and V by 6 bases; bases with no gene match: 7. Germline V gene lookup returns CDR1 KGHSH and CDR2 LQKENI. The CDR3 totals 15 residues. The CDR3 sequence is CASSLTSGTGDTQYF. Here the CDR3 DNA reads TGTGCCAGCTCCCTGACTAGCGGGACCGGAGATACGCAGTATTTT.

This clone came up once. The rearrangement joins TRBV10-3 to TRBJ2-7; 10 nucleotides agree with TRBD1. The CDR3 loop spans 14 amino acids. Trimming took 3 bases from V and 4 from J; bases not matched to a gene: 3. CDR1 ENHRY and CDR2 SYGVKD come from the germline V gene. In nucleotides, the CDR3 is TGTGCCATCAGTGAACGGGGACAGGGGTACGAGCAGTACTTC. It is translated as CAISERGQGYEQYF.

The chain has TRBV18 and TRBJ2-5, with 10 positions matching TRBD1. This CDR3 has 15 amino acids. V shed 5 bases and J 1 base; nucleotides not matched to a gene: 4. The germline gives CDR1 KGHSH, CDR2 LQKENI. The CDR3: CASSRGTGVQETQYF. DNA for the CDR3: TGTGCCAGCTCAAGGGGGACAGGGGTCCAAGAGACCCAGTACTTC.

The chain is built from TRBV18 and TRBJ2-7; TRBD2 agrees at 12 bases. Germline V gives CDR1 KGHSH, CDR2 LQKENI. The J segment lost 3 bases and the V segment lost 5 bases, leaving 8 bases of the junction unmatched. This CDR3 is built from 16 residues. CDR3 amino acids: CASSSSGTSGYYEQYF. CDR3 coding DNA: TGTGCCAGCTCATCCTCCGGGACTAGCGGGTACTACGAGCAGTACTTC.

This chain uses TRBV6-5 with TRBJ2-5, with 11 bases aligning to TRBD1. The assigned J gene may be wrong: the sequence end matches TRBJ2-7 better. Per the germline V gene, CDR1 is MNHEY and CDR2 is SVGAGI. The CDR3 loop spans 16 amino acids. The CDR3 DNA is TGTGCCAGCAGTTACTCGGGACAGGGGGTATCCTACGAGCAGTACTTC. Translated: CASSYSGQGVSYEQYF.

The table lists this clone with a few counts. The CDR3 is CASRITGVPSYEQYF. In DNA, the CDR3 is TGTGCCAGCAGAATTACCGGGGTTCCTTCCTACGAGCAGTACTTC. The chain is built from TRBV28 and TRBJ2-5; D perhaps matches TRBD2 (5 bases). With the DNA end fitting TRBJ2-7 better, the J assignment may be wrong. The CDR3 is 15 amino acids. The germline V gene encodes CDR1 MDHEN and CDR2 SYDVKM.

The rearrangement joins TRBV11-2 to TRBJ2-7, with D possibly being TRBD2 (5 bases). The CDR3 has 17 residues. The germline V gene encodes CDR1 SGHAT and CDR2 FQNNGV. Trimming shortened V by 4 bases and J by 2 bases, and 21 bases separated the two germline ends. The CDR3 here is CASSWAGGGWGAYEQYF. The CDR3 nucleotides read TGTGCCAGCAGCTGGGCTGGCGGCGGGTGGGGTGCCTACGAGCAGTACTTC.

The V gene is TRBV7-8, the J gene TRBJ2-5, with D perhaps matching TRBD2 (5 bases). This CDR3 is built from 13 residues. Germline lookup yields CDR1 SGHVS and CDR2 FQNEAQ. V lost 3 bases, J lost 2 bases, and 7 bases lay in between. CDR3: CASSFSGQETQYF. The CDR3 nucleotides read TGTGCCAGCAGCTTTTCGGGGCAAGAGACCCAGTACTTC.

The rearrangement joins TRBV5-6 to TRBJ2-2; 7 nucleotides align to TRBD1. Germline loops: CDR1 SGHDT, CDR2 YYEEEE. J gave up 7 bases and V 0 bases, and 9 bases lay outside the gene matches. This CDR3 region has 16 residues. Here the CDR3 reads CASSLAGQGVIGELFF. Written as DNA, the CDR3 is TGTGCCAGCAGCTTGGCCGGGCAGGGGGTAATCGGGGAGCTGTTTTTT. The variable domain in full, completed from reference TRBV5-6 and TRBJ2-2, reads DAGVTQSPTHLIKTRGQQVTLRCSPKSGHDTVSWYQQALGQGPQFIFQYYEEEERQRGNFPDRFSGHQFPNYSSELNVNALLLGDSALYLCASSLAGQGVIGELFFGEGSRLTVL.